This paragraph reports one TCR beta chain. Its antigen is not identified. Treatment of the sample: roughly 11-day PBMC culture with coronavirus spike peptide pools or control peptides (ViraFEST assay). ViraFEST relied on peptide pools to expand antigen-specific T cells; the TCRs were sequenced afterward. Cultured CD4+ T cells had their DNA profiled by the Oncomine TCR Beta short-read assay. MiXCR, run by TCRdb on the PCR reads, gives a single entry per CDR3 protein. The table records over 25,000 distinct CDR3 sequences, about two thirds of them present only once. These data are taken from a study of vaccination and CD4 T cells after COVID-19. Study context: Overlapping spike pools from SARS-CoV-2 and HCoV-NL63, HCoV-OC43 and HCoV-229E served as culture stimuli. Study-wide results and limits: The researchers studied relatively few convalescent patients and omitted early post-infection timepoints. Median reactive clonotypes, those recognizing SARS-CoV-2, rose from about 22 to 38, not significantly.

Trimming took 3 bases from V and 2 from J, leaving 10 bases between them. The CDR3 is 13 amino acids. Germline-derived CDR1 and CDR2 are DFQATT and SNEGSKA (reference sequence). This TCR was sampled from a human donor who received a COVID-19 vaccine. The sequences come from CD4+ T cells from blood, cultured in vitro, collected after SARS-CoV-2 vaccination. J is TRBJ2-5 and V is TRBV20-1; D is perhaps TRBD2 (5 bases). CDR3: CSARGRLQETQYF. CDR3 DNA: TGCAGTGCTAGGGGCCGACTACAAGAGACCCAGTACTTC.